This is a list of T cell receptor beta chains from one sample in a study of beta chain features in type 1 diabetes. Profiling relied on immunoSEQ multiplex PCR, and the TCRdb table lists in-frame clones only, not all of them. The repertoire holds 600,000 to 750,000 clones, with around 11% as singletons. The sequenced material came from naive CD4+ T cells from blood. The receptor set was obtained from a man between 25 and 39 years old with type 1 diabetes. The CDR3 runs from the conserved cysteine through the conserved F or W. D genes are given only for firm matches. Rows give clone size only sometimes, using once, few, many, or a class for an expanded clone.

J gene,clone size,D gene,V gene,CDR3 protein,CDR3 DNA
TRBJ2-3,few,TRBD1,TRBV6-5,CASSFIQGADTQYF,TGTGCCAGCAGTTTTATCCAGGGGGCAGATACGCAGTATTTT
TRBJ2-7,-,TRBD1,TRBV29-1,CSVRQGEGEQYF,TGCAGCGTTCGACAGGGGGAGGGCGAGCAGTACTTC
TRBJ1-6,-,-,TRBV2,CASRQVNSPLHF,TGTGCCAGCAGACAGGTTAATTCACCCCTCCACTTT
TRBJ1-1,few,-,TRBV7-9,CASGRGGTEAFF,TGTGCCAGCGGGAGGGGAGGCACTGAAGCTTTCTTT
TRBJ1-2,-,TRBD1,TRBV29-1,CSVRKPGQGYGYTF,TGCAGCGTCCGAAAACCGGGACAGGGGTATGGCTACACCTTC
TRBJ1-6,-,TRBD1,TRBV11-3,CASSLDLGTGHNSPLHF,TGTGCCAGCAGCTTAGATCTAGGGACAGGGCATAATTCACCCCTCCACTTT
TRBJ1-2,-,-,TRBV4-3,CASSQDMLGSHTF,TGCGCCAGCAGCCAAGATATGCTAGGGAGTCACACCTTC
TRBJ2-7,-,TRBD1,TRBV30,CAWSDRGQYEQYF,TGTGCCTGGAGTGACAGGGGGCAATACGAGCAGTACTTC
TRBJ2-3,few,TRBD2,TRBV7-2,CASSPRAGGTDTQYF,TGTGCCAGCAGCCCAAGAGCGGGGGGCACAGATACGCAGTATTTT
TRBJ1-1,few,TRBD1,TRBV7-9,CASSFSTGGNTEAFF,TGTGCCAGCAGCTTCTCGACAGGGGGTAACACTGAAGCTTTCTTT
TRBJ2-1,few,-,TRBV11-3,CASTTRGNEQFF,TGTGCCAGCACCACACGGGGGAATGAGCAGTTCTTC
TRBJ1-6,few,-,TRBV11-2,CASSLVLGPGRGSPLHF,TGTGCCAGCAGCTTAGTTCTGGGCCCGGGAAGAGGTTCACCCCTCCACTTT
TRBJ1-4,few,-,TRBV30,CAWSRTLTNEKLFF,TGTGCCTGGAGTCGGACACTTACTAATGAAAAACTGTTTTTT
TRBJ2-7,few,-,TRBV5-1,CASSLGSSTAEQYF,TGCGCCAGCAGCTTGGGGTCTAGCACCGCCGAGCAGTACTTC
TRBJ2-5,many,TRBD2,TRBV9,CASSPAGGRVETQYF,TGTGCCAGCAGCCCCGCGGGGGGGAGGGTGGAGACCCAGTACTTC
TRBJ2-1,-,TRBD1,TRBV7-9,CASSLGQGGYNEQFF,TGTGCCAGCAGCTTGGGACAGGGAGGTTACAATGAGCAGTTCTTC